This is a list of T cell receptor beta chains from one sample in a study of cytomegalovirus exposure and HLA in healthy donors. Sequencing used immunoSEQ multiplex PCR; TCRdb keeps in-frame clones, though not all of them. Among around 180,000 clones, over 75% were seen once, and the ten largest hold roughly 0.24%. The sample was PBMCs. These receptor sequences come from a girl less than two years old in good health and CMV-seronegative. Both conserved end residues are part of each CDR3. D genes are given only for firm matches. A clone size is listed for some rows: how often the clone was seen (once, few, many), or a class if it is expanded.

J: TRBJ2-7
D: -
size: -
V: TRBV4-1
DNA: TGCGCCAGCAGCCAAGATGGCACAGACCTCTACGAGCAGTACTTC
CDR3: CASSQDGTDLYEQYF

J: TRBJ1-2
D: -
size: -
V: TRBV5-4
DNA: TGTGCCAGCAGCCCAGGGACTGGTGACTACACCTTC
CDR3: CASSPGTGDYTF

J: TRBJ1-3
D: -
size: few
V: TRBV9
DNA: TGTGCCAGCAGCGTGGGACTCTTTGGGGCTGGAAACACCATATATTTT
CDR3: CASSVGLFGAGNTIYF

J: TRBJ1-2
D: -
size: -
V: TRBV5-1
DNA: TGCGCCAGCAGCTTCGAGGCAGGGGTAGGCTATGGCTACACCTTC
CDR3: CASSFEAGVGYGYTF

J: TRBJ2-5
D: -
size: few
V: TRBV4-1
DNA: TGCGCCAGCAGCCAAGAAGGGCAGGCCTCGGGGGGCGAGACCCAGTACTTC
CDR3: CASSQEGQASGGETQYF

J: TRBJ1-2
D: -
size: -
V: TRBV9
DNA: TGTGCCAGCAGCGTTACCACAGGGAATGGCTACACCTTC
CDR3: CASSVTTGNGYTF

J: TRBJ2-1
D: TRBD2
size: -
V: TRBV7-2
DNA: TGTGCCAGCAGCTTTAGTAGCGGGAGGGCCATTGGCTACAATGAGCAGTTCTTC
CDR3: CASSFSSGRAIGYNEQFF

J: TRBJ1-1
D: -
size: -
V: TRBV5-4
DNA: TGTGCCAGCAGCTTGACAGTCGATCGTGGCACTGAAGCTTTCTTT
CDR3: CASSLTVDRGTEAFF

J: TRBJ1-2
D: TRBD1
size: few
V: TRBV23-1
DNA: TGCGCCAGCTCAGCCCAGGGGGCGGACTATGGCTACACCTTC
CDR3: CASSAQGADYGYTF

J: TRBJ1-2
D: -
size: -
V: TRBV6-5
DNA: TGTGCCAGCAGTAAAACAGGCCCTCGGGGCTACACCTTC
CDR3: CASSKTGPRGYTF

J: TRBJ2-7
D: -
size: -
V: TRBV6-1
DNA: TGTGCCAGCAGTGGGCAAATTTCCTACGAGCAGTACTTC
CDR3: CASSGQISYEQYF

J: TRBJ2-1
D: -
size: -
V: TRBV30
DNA: TGTGCCTGGACCCCAGGTGGAGGGAGGAGGTCCTACAATGAGCAGTTCTTC
CDR3: CAWTPGGGRRSYNEQFF

J: TRBJ2-7
D: TRBD2
size: once
V: TRBV7-2
DNA: TGTGCCAGCAGCTTATTCTCTAGCGGAGTTTCCTACGAGCAGTACTTC
CDR3: CASSLFSSGVSYEQYF

J: TRBJ2-7
D: -
size: -
V: TRBV2
DNA: TGTGCCAGCTCGTGGAGGTCTAATCGCGAGCAGTACTTC
CDR3: CASSWRSNREQYF

J: TRBJ2-7
D: TRBD1
size: -
V: TRBV30
DNA: TGTGCCTGGGGGACAGCCTACGAGCAGTACTTC
CDR3: CAWGTAYEQYF

J: TRBJ2-7
D: TRBD1
size: -
V: TRBV29-1
DNA: TGCAGCGTTGGCCTTTGGACAGGGGACTCCTACGAGCAGTACTTC
CDR3: CSVGLWTGDSYEQYF

J: TRBJ2-5
D: TRBD1
size: once
V: TRBV30
DNA: TGTGCCTGGACCCGACAGGGGACCCGGCGAGAGACCCAGTACTTC
CDR3: CAWTRQGTRRETQYF

J: TRBJ1-1
D: -
size: -
V: TRBV29-1
DNA: TGCAGCGTCGGTGGACAGATGAACACTGAAGCTTTCTTT
CDR3: CSVGGQMNTEAFF

J: TRBJ2-7
D: -
size: -
V: TRBV19
DNA: TGTGCCAGTAGCCGGGGAGTGTGGGAGCAGTACTTC
CDR3: CASSRGVWEQYF

J: TRBJ2-7
D: TRBD2
size: -
V: TRBV7-6
DNA: TGTGCCAGCAGCTTACAAGACGGTGGGGGGGGGTTTTCCTACGAGCAGTACTTC
CDR3: CASSLQDGGGGFSYEQYF